The rows below give T cell receptor beta chains drawn from one sample of a study of cytomegalovirus exposure and HLA in healthy donors. Clones were sequenced by immunoSEQ multiplex PCR, and TCRdb holds only the in-frame ones, with some missing. Among more than 85,000 clones listed, around 80% were seen once. The sequencing sample was made of PBMCs. The source is a male donor in good health and CMV-seropositive. Both conserved end residues are part of each CDR3. A D gene is named only where the DNA matches it firmly. Clone size is shown for a subset of rows, as once, few, many or a class of expanded clone.

>TRBD2|TRBV4-1|TRBJ2-6|NA
TGCGCCAGCAGCCAACGGGGGGGGTCTGGGGCCAACGTCCTGACTTTC
CASSQRGGSGANVLTF
>NA|TRBV7-2|TRBJ2-5|NA
TGTGCCAGCAGCTTTTCGACAGTGGAGACCCAGTACTTC
CASSFSTVETQYF
>TRBD1|TRBV18|TRBJ1-1|NA
TGTGCCAGCTCACCATGGGACAGGGGGCGGGACACTGAAGCTTTCTTT
CASSPWDRGRDTEAFF
>NA|TRBV5-1|TRBJ2-2|NA
TGCGCCAGCAGAATACGAGCGGCGAACACCGGGGAGCTGTTTTTT
CASRIRAANTGELFF
>TRBD1|TRBV11-3|TRBJ2-5|NA
TGTGCCAGCAGCTCCCGACAGGGACAAGAGACCCAGTACTTC
CASSSRQGQETQYF
>NA|TRBV7-2|TRBJ2-2|few
TGTGCCAGCAGTCAAAACCTACAGGGCGAGGAGCTGTTTTTT
CASSQNLQGEELFF
>NA|TRBV28|TRBJ1-4|few
TGTGCCAGCAGTTCCCTGGGGAGGGCGGAAACTAATGAAAAACTGTTTTTT
CASSSLGRAETNEKLFF
>NA|TRBV30|TRBJ2-5|NA
TGTGCCTGGAATCGGGGAAGGGTCCAGGAGACCCAGTACTTC
CAWNRGRVQETQYF
>NA|TRBV19|TRBJ1-4|NA
TGTGCCAGTGGGGAAGACAGGCTTAATGAAAAACTGTTTTTT
CASGEDRLNEKLFF
>TRBD2|TRBV11-2|TRBJ2-3|NA
TGTGCCAGCAGCCCGACTAGCGGCACAGATACGCAGTATTTT
CASSPTSGTDTQYF
>TRBD1|TRBV18|TRBJ1-6|NA
TGTGCCAGCTCGTCGACAGGGGGCGGAAATTCACCCCTCCACTTT
CASSSTGGGNSPLHF
>TRBD1|TRBV4-2|TRBJ1-2|NA
TGTGCCAGCAGCCAGGGACAGGGGGAGTCTTTCGGCTACACCTTC
CASSQGQGESFGYTF
>NA|TRBV29-1|TRBJ1-2|NA
TGCAGCGTTGATACATCTGACCCGGACAGAATCTATGGCTACACCTTC
CSVDTSDPDRIYGYTF
>TRBD2|TRBV4-3|TRBJ2-3|medium-sized
TGCGCCAGCAGCCAAGACGGCCCGAGCGGGGAGACAGATACGCAGTATTTT
CASSQDGPSGETDTQYF
>NA|TRBV5-1|TRBJ2-7|NA
TGCGCCAGCAGTTCATTGTACGAGCAGTACTTC
CASSSLYEQYF
>NA|TRBV4-3|TRBJ1-3|NA
TGCGCCAGCAGCCAAGAGGCCACAGGGTCGGGGCCCTACTCTGGAAACACCATATATTTT
CASSQEATGSGPYSGNTIYF
>TRBD1|TRBV4-1|TRBJ1-5|NA
TGCGCCAGCAGCCAAGGGGGGACAGGCGTCGATCAGCCCCAGCATTTT
CASSQGGTGVDQPQHF
>NA|TRBV5-4|TRBJ1-2|once
TGTGCCAGCAGCTTGGAGAGCTATGGCTACACCTTC
CASSLESYGYTF
>TRBD2|TRBV5-1|TRBJ2-1|NA
TGCGCCAGCAGCCCTCGGCTAGCGGATTCCTACAATGAGCAGTTCTTC
CASSPRLADSYNEQFF
>NA|TRBV5-1|TRBJ1-4|NA
TGCGCCAGCAGCTTGGACAGAGCAACTAATGAAAAACTGTTTTTT
CASSLDRATNEKLFF
>NA|TRBV30|TRBJ1-3|once
TGTGCCTGGAGTTCGGGGAACGGAAACACCATATATTTT
CAWSSGNGNTIYF
>NA|TRBV7-9|TRBJ2-7|NA
TGTGCCAGCAGCTTAGCAGCGACGGTCTATGAGCAGTACTTC
CASSLAATVYEQYF
>TRBD1|TRBV7-9|TRBJ1-2|NA
TGTGCCAGCAGCTTCACGACGGGACAGTCAAACTATGGCTACACCTTC
CASSFTTGQSNYGYTF
>TRBD2|TRBV9|TRBJ2-2|NA
TGTGCCAGCAGCGAGACCCTAGCGGGGGAAAAGTCAGGGGAGCTGTTTTTT
CASSETLAGEKSGELFF
>NA|TRBV30|TRBJ2-4|once
TGTGCCTGGAGCCACACCGGACTGATAGCCAAAAACATTCAGTACTTC
CAWSHTGLIAKNIQYF
>TRBD2|TRBV27|TRBJ2-6|NA
TGTGCCAGCAGTTTTGCGGGGGGCTCCCACTCTGGGGCCAACGTCCTGACTTTC
CASSFAGGSHSGANVLTF
>NA|TRBV11-3|TRBJ1-2|NA
TGTGCCAGCAGCTTAGATTCGGGGGTGTGGTATGGCTACACCTTC
CASSLDSGVWYGYTF
>NA|TRBV4-2|TRBJ2-7|NA
TGTGCCAGCAGCCAAGATCTAGTGGAGGGTGTGGGAAACGAGCAGTACTTC
CASSQDLVEGVGNEQYF
>NA|TRBV13|TRBJ1-1|few
TGTGCCAGCAGCTTAGATCCAGGGATGAACACTGAAGCTTTCTTT
CASSLDPGMNTEAFF
>NA|TRBV7-9|TRBJ2-7|NA
TGTGCCAGCAGCCTAGCACAGGGCTTATCGGGCTACGAGCAGTACTTC
CASSLAQGLSGYEQYF
>NA|TRBV5-1|TRBJ2-2|NA
TGCGCCAGCAGCTTGCTGGCAGGGGTTACCACCGGGGAGCTGTTTTTT
CASSLLAGVTTGELFF
>NA|TRBV10-3|TRBJ1-1|NA
TGTGCCATCAGTGAGCCAACCGACAGGAACACTGAAGCTTTCTTT
CAISEPTDRNTEAFF
>NA|TRBV30|TRBJ2-1|NA
TGTGCCTGGAGTGCTTATCCCGGGACTGGGGGGAGTTCGTTCTTC
CAWSAYPGTGGSSFF
>TRBD1|TRBV10-2|TRBJ2-3|NA
TGCGCCAGCAGTGAGTCGAACAGGGGGCGGGATACGCAGTATTTT
CASSESNRGRDTQYF
>NA|TRBV2|TRBJ1-6|NA
TGTGCCAGCAAGGGGGTGGCCGATTCACCCCTCCACTTT
CASKGVADSPLHF
>NA|TRBV7-9|TRBJ1-6|NA
TGTGCCAGCAGCTTGGAAATGGGTCAGGGGTATAATTCACCCCTCCACTTT
CASSLEMGQGYNSPLHF
>TRBD1|TRBV7-8|TRBJ1-2|once
TGTGCCAGCAGAGGGGACAGTAGCTATGGCTACACCTTC
CASRGDSSYGYTF
>NA|TRBV4-1|TRBJ2-7|NA
TGCGCCAGCAGCCAATCGGGGTTGACGAGCTCCTACGAGCAGTACTTC
CASSQSGLTSSYEQYF
>NA|TRBV5-1|TRBJ1-1|NA
TGCGCCAGCAGCTTGGGGCAAGGAGCCTTGAACACTGAAGCTTTCTTT
CASSLGQGALNTEAFF
>NA|TRBV5-1|TRBJ2-7|NA
TGCGCCAGCAGCTTGGGGTTGGGGGGCTACGAGCAGTACTTC
CASSLGLGGYEQYF
>NA|TRBV19|TRBJ2-5|few
TGTGCCAGTACCGACAGTAGCGGAGAGACCCAGTACTTC
CASTDSSGETQYF
>TRBD1|TRBV7-2|TRBJ1-6|NA
TGTGCCAGCAGCCGGACAGGGGATTCACCCCTCCACTTT
CASSRTGDSPLHF
>NA|TRBV6-1|TRBJ1-1|NA
TGTGCCAGCATACAGAGGAACACTGAAGCTTTCTTT
CASIQRNTEAFF
>NA|TRBV5-1|TRBJ1-3|NA
TGCGCCAGCAGCTTGGGGCAAGACATAAGAACCTCTGGAAACACCATATATTTT
CASSLGQDIRTSGNTIYF
>NA|TRBV5-1|TRBJ1-1|few
TGCGCCAGCAGCGCCGGGAGCGGCACTGAAGCTTTCTTT
CASSAGSGTEAFF
>TRBD1|TRBV10-1|TRBJ2-1|NA
TGCGCCAGCAGTACCGGGACAGGGAATCTCGATGAGCAGTTCTTC
CASSTGTGNLDEQFF
>NA|TRBV6-1|TRBJ1-4|NA
TGTGCCAGCAGTGAAGGGACATATAATGAAAAACTGTTTTTT
CASSEGTYNEKLFF
>NA|TRBV6-5|TRBJ2-1|NA
TGTGCCAGCAGTCGCGCCGCGGGCTCCTACAATGAGCAGTTCTTC
CASSRAAGSYNEQFF
>NA|TRBV5-6|TRBJ2-5|NA
TGTGCCAGCAGCTTGGGCGGGTATTACCAAGAGACCCAGTACTTC
CASSLGGYYQETQYF
>TRBD2|TRBV2|TRBJ2-2|NA
TGTGCCAGCAGAGGACTAGCGGGGGGCACCGGGGAGCTGTTTTTT
CASRGLAGGTGELFF
>TRBD1|TRBV7-9|TRBJ1-6|NA
TGTGCCAGCAGCCCGGGACAGGGGAATTCACCCCTCCACTTT
CASSPGQGNSPLHF
>TRBD1|TRBV7-8|TRBJ2-7|NA
TGTGCCAGCAGCCCATCCGGACAGGGCGGGTCCTACGAGCAGTACTTC
CASSPSGQGGSYEQYF
>TRBD1|TRBV27|TRBJ2-7|NA
TGTGCCAGCAGTCCCATAGGACAGGCTATCTCCTACGAGCAGTACTTC
CASSPIGQAISYEQYF
>TRBD2|TRBV19|TRBJ2-1|NA
TGTGCCAGTAGTATTTCCATAGCGGGGGGGCCATACAATGAGCAGTTCTTC
CASSISIAGGPYNEQFF
>TRBD1|TRBV11-2|TRBJ1-6|NA
TGTGCCAGCAGCCCCCGGACAGGGCCGATGTGGGGGTCACCCCTCCACTTT
CASSPRTGPMWGSPLHF
>TRBD1|TRBV19|TRBJ2-7|NA
TGTGCCAGTAGTTCCCCCGGACAGGGAAGGTCCTACGAGCAGTACTTC
CASSSPGQGRSYEQYF
>TRBD2|TRBV7-9|TRBJ2-7|NA
TGTGCCAGCAGCATGCCCCCTACTAGCGGGGAGAGCTCCTACGAGCAGTACTTC
CASSMPPTSGESSYEQYF
>TRBD1|TRBV2|TRBJ2-7|NA
TGTGCCAGCAGCTTGGGACAGGGAGTCGACGAGCAGTACTTC
CASSLGQGVDEQYF
>TRBD1|TRBV27|TRBJ2-1|NA
TGTGCCAGCAGTTTGGGACAGGGCTCGGAGTATAGGTTCTTC
CASSLGQGSEYRFF
>NA|TRBV6-1|TRBJ1-2|NA
TGTGCCAGCACCGAGGGGGATCCAGCTAACTATGGCTACACCTTC
CASTEGDPANYGYTF